The 7 T cell receptor beta chains below were found in one sample sequenced in a study of human T cells and chemical hapten exposure. TCRdb used MiXCR to reprocess the RACE reads, holding one entry per CDR3 protein. The repertoire includes about 380,000 distinct CDR3 sequences, roughly 5.3% of them detected once, and just over 2.5% sits in the top ten. As to time point: pre-sensitization, week 0. Treatment reported: therapeutic diphenylcyclopropenone sensitization with weekly scalp DPC. Sequenced here: whole blood, sampled in connection with sensitization to the hapten diphenylcyclopropenone (DPC). These receptors all stem from a woman in her fifties or sixties with alopecia areata. Some clones in this sample may be carry-over from other donors' samples.

In this sample, this clonotype turned up a few times. The J gene is TRBJ1-1, the V gene TRBV7-6; D is ambiguous. The V end was cut by 1 base, the J end by 3 bases, with 9 bases between. Germline lookup yields CDR1 SGHVS and CDR2 FNYEAQ. The CDR3 is 14 residues long. The CDR3: CASSLVDGDTEAFF. The CDR3 DNA follows: TGTGCCAGCAGCTTAGTTGATGGGGACACTGAAGCTTTCTTT.

The rearrangement uses TRBV12-3 or TRBV12-4 and TRBJ2-5; 9 bases map to TRBD2. CDR3 length: 16 residues. Unmatched junction bases numbered 10, after V lost 5 bases and J lost 3 bases. CDR3 in amino acids: CASSGRRTSAKETQYF. As DNA, the CDR3 is TGTGCCAGCAGTGGCCGCCGGACTAGCGCGAAAGAGACCCAGTACTTC.

The chain carries TRBV20-1 and TRBJ2-6; D gene ambiguous. The CDR3 spans 14 residues. Trimming took 5 bases from V and 4 from J, leaving 12 bases between them. Per germline, CDR1 DFQATT and CDR2 SNEGSKA (reference sequence). CDR3 in amino acids: CSAATLGGANVLTF. The CDR3 DNA follows: TGCAGTGCTGCGACATTAGGAGGGGCCAACGTCCTGACTTTC.

This clonotype was recorded at least ten times. The V and J genes are TRBV28 and TRBJ1-1, with D unclear. Trimming shortened V by 2 bases and J by 5 bases, and 6 bases separated the two germline ends. The germline V gene has CDR1 MDHEN and CDR2 SYDVKM. CDR3 length equals 12 residues. In DNA, the CDR3 is TGTGCCAGCAGTTTAAGGGTGACTGAAGCTTTCTTT. As protein: CASSLRVTEAFF.

This clonotype has a handful of counts. The CDR3 bases are TGCAGCGTTGAAGACAGGGGGCGCGAGGGACGGCTGGAAGCTTTCTTT. It encodes CSVEDRGREGRLEAFF. This rearrangement joins TRBV29-1 to TRBJ1-1; 8 bases line up with TRBD1. Germline trimming cut 0 bases from V and 8 bases from J; bases unmatched to any gene: 14. This CDR3 is built from 16 residues. Germline values: CDR1 SQVTM, CDR2 ANQGSEA.

In this sample, this clonotype turned up many times. The rearrangement joins TRBV28 to TRBJ1-5, with TRBD1 as a possible D gene (6 bases). V lost 3 bases and J 6 bases, leaving 18 bases between the germline ends. CDR3 size: 16 residues. The germline V gene encodes CDR1 MDHEN and CDR2 SYDVKM. CDR3 sequence reads: CASSLGRGPEGQPQHF. As DNA, the CDR3 is TGTGCCAGCAGTTTGGGGCGGGGGCCCGAGGGTCAGCCCCAGCATTTT.

V and J are TRBV27 and TRBJ2-2; 8 positions agree with TRBD2. The CDR3 consists of 15 residues. The trim removed 2 bases at V and 7 bases at J, leaving 6 bases unmatched. The germline V gene encodes CDR1 MNHEY and CDR2 SMNVEV (reference sequence). Here the CDR3 DNA reads TGTGCCAGCAGTTTAAGCGGGAGATGGGGCGGGGAGCTGTTTTTT. Translating gives CASSLSGRWGGELFF.